The T cell receptor beta chain described here comes from a study of CD8 T cells in ankylosing spondylitis. MiXCR, run by TCRdb on the 5' RACE reads, gives a single entry per CDR3 protein. Here the sample spans 250,000 to 350,000 distinct CDR3 sequences, around 21% being singletons. This clonotype was counted at least ten times. Its antigen is unknown. Study-level results: Ankylosing spondylitis blood appeared to carry a characteristic TCR beta motif of roughly eight highly homologous variants.

This receptor was identified in a female donor with ankylosing spondylitis or in good health (not recorded which). Sequenced material: blood, either unsorted or a sorted T cell fraction (not recorded which).

The CDR3, as DNA: TGTGCCAGCAGTTTAAACGGAGACACTGAAGCTTTCTTT. It yields the protein CASSLNGDTEAFF. V and J are TRBV12-3 or TRBV12-4 and TRBJ1-1, with unresolved D. CDR3 size: 13 residues. Trimming left V 2 bases short and J 3 bases short, with 7 bases between.